The following is a TCR beta chain sequence with its context. The data belong to a study of T cell changes during pregnancy in multiple sclerosis. The method was immunoSEQ multiplex PCR; TCRdb's version includes in-frame clones alone and lacks a portion of them. The table lists some 120,000 clones, 95% to 98% of them singletons. V lost 5 bases to trimming and J lost 5 bases, with 4 bases between them. Germline CDR1 and CDR2: LGHNT and FRNRAP. The CDR3 sequence is 11 residues long. This receptor was obtained from a female donor with multiple sclerosis, enrolled in a pregnancy study. J is TRBJ2-1 and V is TRBV12-5; no clear D. The sequences come from peripheral blood, collected after pregnancy. The chain's CDR3 is CASGINNEQFF. The CDR3 DNA follows: TGTGCTAGTGGTATAAACAATGAGCAGTTCTTC.